The text below deals with one T cell receptor beta chain. This CDR3 is built from 17 residues. CDR1 is SGDLS, CDR2 YYNGEE, per germline. V dropped 0 bases and J dropped 0 bases, with 10 bases sitting between them. This sample stems from a study of blood T cell repertoires in COVID-19. About the research overall: COVID-19 samples, acute and convalescent, were from the United States, Italy and Spain.

In the source study's methods: Reference gene primer amplification in the assay estimated nucleated cell counts. Clones were sequenced by immunoSEQ multiplex PCR, and TCRdb holds only the in-frame ones, with some missing. From that table come the V and J calls and clone size; the DNA was used to work out D and trimming. Among about 390,000 clones listed, around 87% were seen once. Ages ranged from about 18 to 89 years, with residence in around 24 US areas. The recovered donors of Cohort 3 showed two negative PCRs, clearance, or symptom resolution. The chain recombines TRBV9 with TRBJ2-6, with D tentatively TRBD2 (6 bases). This TCR derives from a woman in her 50s who had recovered from COVID-19. The sample was PBMCs or T cells enriched from blood (not recorded which). CDR3 amino acids: CASSVVSGGSGANVLTF. The CDR3 region has the DNA TGTGCCAGCAGCGTAGTTAGCGGAGGCTCTGGGGCCAACGTCCTGACTTTC.